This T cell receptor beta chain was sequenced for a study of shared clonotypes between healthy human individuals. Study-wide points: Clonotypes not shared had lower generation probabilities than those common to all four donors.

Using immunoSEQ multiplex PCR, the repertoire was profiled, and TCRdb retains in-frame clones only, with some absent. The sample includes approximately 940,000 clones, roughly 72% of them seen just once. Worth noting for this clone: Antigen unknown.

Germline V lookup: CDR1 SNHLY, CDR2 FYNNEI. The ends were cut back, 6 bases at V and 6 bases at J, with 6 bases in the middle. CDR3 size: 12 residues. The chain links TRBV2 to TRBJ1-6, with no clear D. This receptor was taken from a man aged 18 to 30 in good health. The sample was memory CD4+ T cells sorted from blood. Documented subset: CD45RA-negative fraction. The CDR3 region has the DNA TGTGCCAGCAGACTGACTAATTCACCCCTCCACTTT. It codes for CASRLTNSPLHF.